These 11 T cell receptor beta chains were sequenced from one sample in a study of blood T cell repertoires in COVID-19. Sequencing used immunoSEQ multiplex PCR; TCRdb keeps in-frame clones, though not all of them. The sample yields around 130,000 clones, under 85% seen once. The sample taken for sequencing was PBMCs or T cells enriched from blood (not recorded which). The receptors come from a woman between 18 and 29 years old who had been exposed to COVID-19.

This sequence joins TRBV29-1 and TRBJ1-2, with TRBD1 matching over 10 bases. The CDR3 is 12 amino acids. Germline loops: CDR1 SQVTM, CDR2 ANQGSEA. V gave up 4 bases and J gave up 8 bases; unmatched junction bases: 4. The CDR3 DNA sequence: TGCAGCGTTGCGGGACAGGGGACCGGCTACACCTTC. Amino acid sequence: CSVAGQGTGYTF.

This sequence joins TRBV7-8 and TRBJ2-2, with TRBD1 matching over 7 bases. The CDR3 length is 17 residues. V shed 5 bases and J 5 bases; nucleotides not matched to a gene: 14. Germline V gene sequence: CDR1 SGHVS, CDR2 FQNEAQ. Here the CDR3 DNA reads TGTGCCAGCAGCCCGGGACAGATTAACATCGTGACCGGGGAGCTGTTTTTT. It encodes CASSPGQINIVTGELFF.

CDR3 nucleotide sequence: TGTGCCACCAGTGACGGGAGAGTCGCCACGGGGCCCCAGCATTTT. It specifies CATSDGRVATGPQHF. This chain uses TRBV24-1 with TRBJ1-5, with unresolved D. CDR1 KGHDR and CDR2 SFDVKD come from the germline V gene. The V gene lost 4 bases and the J gene lost 9 bases, with 18 bases spanning the gap. CDR3 length: 15 residues.

The chain recombines TRBV9 with TRBJ1-5, with 12 nucleotides matching TRBD1. This CDR3 has 19 residues. The trim removed 3 bases at V and 6 bases at J, leaving 16 bases unmatched. CDR1 is SGDLS and CDR2 is YYNGEE in the germline V gene. CDR3: CASSGGPGTGGLIGQPQHF. The CDR3 DNA follows: TGTGCCAGCAGCGGGGGCCCCGGGACAGGGGGCCTGATAGGTCAGCCCCAGCATTTT.

The chain carries TRBV7-9 and TRBJ1-1; the D is unclear. V lost 1 base to trimming and J lost 7 bases, with 4 bases between them. This CDR3 spans 11 amino acids. CDR1 SEHNR and CDR2 FQNEAQ come from the germline V gene (reference sequence). CDR3 protein: CASSLGGEAFF. CDR3 bases: TGTGCCAGCAGCTTAGGAGGTGAAGCTTTCTTT.

The CDR3 protein is CATSRSGQGRTGELFF. In nucleotides, the CDR3 is TGTGCCACCAGCAGATCCGGACAGGGTAGGACCGGGGAGCTGTTTTTT. The V and J genes are TRBV15 and TRBJ2-2, with 8 bases fitting TRBD1. The CDR3 length is 16 residues. Germline-derived CDR1 and CDR2 are LNHNV and YYDKDF (reference sequence). J gave up 5 bases and V 2 bases, and 7 bases lay outside the gene matches.

The chain joins TRBV18 to TRBJ1-1, with no clear D. This CDR3 is built from 15 residues. CDR1 and CDR2 (germline): KGHSH, LQKENI. V dropped 3 bases and J dropped 5 bases, with 16 bases sitting between them. This chain's CDR3 is CASSPRVPARTEAFF. CDR3 coding DNA: TGTGCCAGCTCACCCCGAGTCCCGGCTAGGACTGAAGCTTTCTTT. Complete variable domain (other parts from reference TRBV18 and TRBJ1-1): NAGVMQNPRHLVRRRGQEARLRCSPMKGHSHVYWYRQLPEEGLKFMVYLQKENIIDESGMPKERFSAEFPKEGPSILRIQQVVRGDSAAYFCASSPRVPARTEAFFGQGTRLTVV.

The chain has TRBV28 and TRBJ1-1; maybe TRBD1 (6 bases). CDR1 is MDHEN and CDR2 is SYDVKM in the germline V gene. The length of the CDR3 is 12 residues. V lost 5 bases and J 10 bases, leaving 14 bases between the germline ends. CDR3 in amino acids: CASSPTQGRAFF. The DNA of the CDR3 is TGTGCCAGCAGTCCCACCCAGGGGAGAGCTTTCTTT.

The chain is built from TRBV28 and TRBJ1-1; the match to TRBD1 covers 7 bases. Per the germline V gene, CDR1 is MDHEN and CDR2 is SYDVKM. V was pared by 4 bases and J by 5 bases, with 7 bases of the junction left unmatched. The CDR3 is 14 residues long. The CDR3: CASSSQGGGTEAFF. The DNA for the CDR3 is TGTGCCAGCAGTTCCCAGGGGGGCGGGACTGAAGCTTTCTTT.

The chain is built from TRBV7-2 and TRBJ2-7, with D uncertain. The CDR3 length is 13 residues. Trimming stripped 0 bases from V and 2 bases from J, with 5 bases between. Germline V gene sequence: CDR1 SGHTA, CDR2 FQGNSA. CDR3 sequence: CASSLARPYEQYF. CDR3 DNA sequence: TGTGCCAGCAGCTTAGCGCGTCCCTACGAGCAGTACTTC.

This clone was recorded a few times. The chain carries TRBV28 and TRBJ1-4; D uncertain. This CDR3 is built from 13 residues. Deletions cut 2 bases from V and 8 bases from J, with 9 bases between. Germline CDR1 is MDHEN and CDR2 is SYDVKM. The CDR3: CASSLGNSEKLFF. CDR3 coding DNA: TGTGCCAGCAGTTTAGGAAACAGCGAAAAACTGTTTTTT.